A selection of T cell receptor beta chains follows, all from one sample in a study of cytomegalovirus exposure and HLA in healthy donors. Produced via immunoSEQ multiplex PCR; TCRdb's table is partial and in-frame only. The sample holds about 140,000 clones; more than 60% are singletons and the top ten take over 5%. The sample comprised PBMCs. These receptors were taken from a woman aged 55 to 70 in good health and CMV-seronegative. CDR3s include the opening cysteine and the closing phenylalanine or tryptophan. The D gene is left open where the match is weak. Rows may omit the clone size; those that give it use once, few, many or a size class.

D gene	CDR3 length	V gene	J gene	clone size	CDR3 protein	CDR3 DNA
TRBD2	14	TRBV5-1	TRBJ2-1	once	CASSPSGRHNEQFF	TGCGCCAGCAGCCCGAGCGGGAGGCACAATGAGCAGTTCTTC
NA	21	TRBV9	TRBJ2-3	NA	CASSGQGGAVSGGGGTDTQYF	TGTGCCAGCAGCGGACAGGGCGGGGCAGTCAGCGGCGGAGGGGGCACAGATACGCAGTATTTT
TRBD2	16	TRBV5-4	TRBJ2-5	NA	CASSLSGTSGGETQYF	TGTGCCAGCAGCCTGTCCGGGACTAGCGGGGGAGAGACCCAGTACTTC
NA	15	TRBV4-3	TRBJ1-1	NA	CASSQVQGLGTEAFF	TGCGCCAGCAGCCAAGTGCAGGGATTAGGGACTGAAGCTTTCTTT
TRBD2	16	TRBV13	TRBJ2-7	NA	CASSSVGLAASYEQYF	TGTGCCAGCAGCTCCGTAGGACTAGCGGCCTCCTACGAGCAGTACTTC
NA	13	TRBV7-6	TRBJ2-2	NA	CASSKREGGELFF	TGTGCCAGCAGCAAGCGTGAGGGAGGGGAGCTGTTTTTT
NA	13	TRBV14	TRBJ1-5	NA	CASSLVEGQPQHF	TGTGCCAGCAGCCTAGTCGAGGGTCAGCCCCAGCATTTT
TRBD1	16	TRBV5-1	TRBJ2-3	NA	CASSLRQGGETDTQYF	TGCGCCAGCAGCCTACGACAGGGGGGAGAGACAGATACGCAGTATTTT
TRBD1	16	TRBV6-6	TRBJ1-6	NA	CASSYLGQGRNSPLHF	TGTGCCAGCAGTTACCTGGGACAGGGGCGAAATTCACCCCTCCACTTT
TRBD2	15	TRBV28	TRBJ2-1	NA	CASNLGTSGYNEQFF	TGTGCCAGCAATCTTGGGACTAGCGGCTACAATGAGCAGTTCTTC
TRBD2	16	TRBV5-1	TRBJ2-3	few	CASSSSSGGAADTQYF	TGCGCCAGCAGCTCCAGTAGCGGGGGGGCCGCAGATACGCAGTATTTT
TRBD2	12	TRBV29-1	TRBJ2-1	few	CSAGLAYNEQFF	TGCAGCGCGGGACTAGCCTACAATGAGCAGTTCTTC
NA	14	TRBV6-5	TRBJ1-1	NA	CASRDGQGIAEAFF	TGTGCCAGCAGGGACGGGCAGGGTATAGCTGAAGCTTTCTTT
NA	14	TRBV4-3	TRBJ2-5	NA	CASSQSFPQETQYF	TGCGCCAGCAGCCAAAGCTTCCCTCAAGAGACCCAGTACTTC
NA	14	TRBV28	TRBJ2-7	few	CASHPTEPAYEQYF	TGTGCCAGCCATCCCACCGAACCGGCCTACGAGCAGTACTTC
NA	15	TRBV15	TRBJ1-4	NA	CATSRDEARRGGLFF	TGTGCCACCAGCAGAGATGAGGCTAGGAGGGGCGGACTGTTTTTT